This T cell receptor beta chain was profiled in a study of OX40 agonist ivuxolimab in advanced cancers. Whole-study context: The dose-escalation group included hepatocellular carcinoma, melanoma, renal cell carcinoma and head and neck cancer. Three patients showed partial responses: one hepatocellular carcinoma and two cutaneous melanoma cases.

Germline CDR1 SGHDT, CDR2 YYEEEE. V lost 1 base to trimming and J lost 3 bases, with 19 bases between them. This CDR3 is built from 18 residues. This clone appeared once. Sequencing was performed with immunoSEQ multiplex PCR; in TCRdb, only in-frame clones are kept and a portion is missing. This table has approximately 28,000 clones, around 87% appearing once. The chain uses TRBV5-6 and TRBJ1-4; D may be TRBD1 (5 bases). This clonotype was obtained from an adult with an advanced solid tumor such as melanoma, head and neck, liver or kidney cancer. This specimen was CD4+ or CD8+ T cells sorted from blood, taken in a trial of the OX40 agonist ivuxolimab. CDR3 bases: TGTGCCAGCAGCTTGTTCGGCAGGGAATATAGTTCTAATGAAAAACTGTTTTTT. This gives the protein CASSLFGREYSSNEKLFF.